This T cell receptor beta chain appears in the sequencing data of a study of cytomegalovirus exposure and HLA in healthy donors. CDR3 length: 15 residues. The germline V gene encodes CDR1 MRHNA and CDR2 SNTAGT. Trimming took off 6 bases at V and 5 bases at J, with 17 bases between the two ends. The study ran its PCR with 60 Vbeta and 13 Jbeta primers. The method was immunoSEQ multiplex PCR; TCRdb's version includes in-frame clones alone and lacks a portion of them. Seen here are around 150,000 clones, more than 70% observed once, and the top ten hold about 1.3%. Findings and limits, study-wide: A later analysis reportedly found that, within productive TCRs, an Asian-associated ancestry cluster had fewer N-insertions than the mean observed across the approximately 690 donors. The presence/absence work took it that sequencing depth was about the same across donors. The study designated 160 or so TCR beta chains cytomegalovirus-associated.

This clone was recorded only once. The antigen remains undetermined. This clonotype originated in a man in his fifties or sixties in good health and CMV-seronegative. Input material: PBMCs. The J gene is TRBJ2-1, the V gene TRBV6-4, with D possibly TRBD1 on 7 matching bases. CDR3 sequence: CASSPGGSDHNEQFF. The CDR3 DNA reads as TGTGCCAGCAGCCCAGGGGGGAGTGACCACAATGAGCAGTTCTTC.